Following are 4 T cell receptor beta chains from one sample sequenced in a study of blood T cell repertoires in COVID-19. Using immunoSEQ multiplex PCR, the repertoire was profiled, and TCRdb retains in-frame clones only, with some absent. The sample gives roughly 250,000 clones, around four fifths of which show up once; over 3% is in the top ten. The sequencing input was peripheral blood. The receptors come from a woman aged 40 to 49 with active or convalescent COVID-19.

The chain has TRBV9 and TRBJ1-3, with unresolved D. CDR1 is SGDLS and CDR2 is YYNGEE in the germline V gene. The CDR3 is made up of 14 amino acids. Trimming stripped 4 bases from V and 0 bases from J, with 8 bases between. As DNA, the CDR3 is TGTGCCAGCAGCTTTCGGGGCTCTGGAAACACCATATATTTT. Translated: CASSFRGSGNTIYF. Together with reference TRBV9 and TRBJ1-3, the CDR3 gives the full variable domain: DSGVTQTPKHLITATGQRVTLRCSPRSGDLSVYWYQQSLDQGLQFLIQYYNGEERAKGNILERFSAQQFPDLHSELNLSSLELGDSALYFCASSFRGSGNTIYFGEGSWLTVV.

The chain employs TRBV30 and TRBJ1-6, with D possibly TRBD1 on 5 matching bases. Germline values: CDR1 GTSNPN, CDR2 SVGIG (reference sequence). The V end was cut by 5 bases, the J end by 9 bases, with 14 bases between. The CDR3 consists of 13 residues. The CDR3 protein is CAWGTERGSPLHF. The CDR3 region has the DNA TGTGCCTGGGGGACGGAAAGGGGTTCACCCCTCCACTTT.

The genes are TRBV19 and TRBJ1-2; D is unresolved. From germline, CDR1 is LNHDA and CDR2 SQIVND (reference sequence). The V end lost 5 bases, the J end lost 4 bases, and 14 bases lay between the germline ends. The CDR3 has 14 amino acids. The CDR3 coding sequence is TGTGCCAGTAGTCCCGGGCCGGGAGTCTATGGCTACACCTTC. Translating gives CASSPGPGVYGYTF.

V and J are TRBV10-3 and TRBJ2-1; 10 bases align to TRBD2. Germline CDR1 and CDR2: ENHRY and SYGVKD. V shed 0 bases, J shed 3 bases, and the junction held 5 bases outside the gene matches. The CDR3 is 17 residues long. CDR3 in amino acids: CAISESRWTSGYNEQFF. CDR3 nucleotides: TGTGCCATCAGTGAGTCGCGGTGGACTAGCGGCTACAATGAGCAGTTCTTC.